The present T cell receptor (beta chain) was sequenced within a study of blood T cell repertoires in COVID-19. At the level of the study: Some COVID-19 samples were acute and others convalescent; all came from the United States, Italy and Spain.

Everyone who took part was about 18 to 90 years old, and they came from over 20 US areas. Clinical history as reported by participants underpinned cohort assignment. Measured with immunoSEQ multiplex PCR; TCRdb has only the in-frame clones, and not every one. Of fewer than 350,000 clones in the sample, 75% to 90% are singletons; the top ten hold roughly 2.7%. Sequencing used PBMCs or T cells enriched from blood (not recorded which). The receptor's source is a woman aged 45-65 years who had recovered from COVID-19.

The CDR3: CASSPGQGREISGANVLTF. The CDR3 DNA reads as TGTGCCAGCAGCCCCGGACAGGGGCGAGAAATCTCTGGGGCCAACGTCCTGACTTTC. This sequence joins TRBV2 and TRBJ2-6, with 9 positions matching TRBD1. Germline V lookup: CDR1 SNHLY, CDR2 FYNNEI. The CDR3 totals 19 residues. V lost 6 bases, J lost 0 bases, and 12 bases stayed unmatched.